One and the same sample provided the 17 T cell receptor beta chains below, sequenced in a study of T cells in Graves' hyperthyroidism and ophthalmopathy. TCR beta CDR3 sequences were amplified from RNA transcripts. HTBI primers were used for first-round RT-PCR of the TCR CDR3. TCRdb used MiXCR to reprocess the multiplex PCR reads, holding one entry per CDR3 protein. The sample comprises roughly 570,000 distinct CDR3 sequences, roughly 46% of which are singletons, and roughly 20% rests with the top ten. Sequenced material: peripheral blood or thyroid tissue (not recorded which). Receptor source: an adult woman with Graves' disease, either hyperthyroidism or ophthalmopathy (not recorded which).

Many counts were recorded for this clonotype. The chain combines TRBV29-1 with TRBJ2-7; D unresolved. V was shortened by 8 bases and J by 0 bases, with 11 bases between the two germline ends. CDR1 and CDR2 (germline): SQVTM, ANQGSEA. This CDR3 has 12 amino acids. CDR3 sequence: CSTLGSSYEQYF. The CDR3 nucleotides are TGCAGCACGTTAGGCAGCTCCTACGAGCAGTACTTC.

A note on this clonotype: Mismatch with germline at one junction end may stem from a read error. CDR3 residues: CASSLDRGYYF. CDR3 bases: TGTGCCAGCAGCTTAGACAGGGGATACTACTTC. The V call is TRBV7-3, the J call TRBJ1-2; 8 bases match TRBD1. There are 11 residues in the CDR3. Germline-derived CDR1 and CDR2 are SGHTA and FQGTGA.

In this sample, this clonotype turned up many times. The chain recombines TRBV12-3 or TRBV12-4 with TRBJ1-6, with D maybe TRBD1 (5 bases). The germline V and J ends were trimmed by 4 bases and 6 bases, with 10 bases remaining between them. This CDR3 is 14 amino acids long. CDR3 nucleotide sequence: TGTGCCAGCAGTTCCCAGGGTTCTAATTCACCCCTCCACTTT. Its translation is CASSSQGSNSPLHF.

In DNA form, the CDR3 reads TGCGCCAGCAGCTTGTTCCAGGGGGACACTGAAGCTTTCTTT. This gives the protein CASSLFQGDTEAFF. The rearrangement uses TRBV5-1 and TRBJ1-1, with 7 bases identical to TRBD1. J lost 3 bases, V lost 1 base, and 3 bases had no gene match. The CDR3 loop spans 14 amino acids. Germline V CDR1 and CDR2: SGHRS, YFSETQ. Supplemented by reference TRBV5-1 and TRBJ1-1, the full variable domain reads KAGVTQTPRYLIKTRGQQVTLSCSPISGHRSVSWYQQTPGQGLQFLFEYFSETQRNKGNFPGRFSGRQFSNSRSEMNVSTLELGDSALYLCASSLFQGDTEAFFGQGTRLTVV.

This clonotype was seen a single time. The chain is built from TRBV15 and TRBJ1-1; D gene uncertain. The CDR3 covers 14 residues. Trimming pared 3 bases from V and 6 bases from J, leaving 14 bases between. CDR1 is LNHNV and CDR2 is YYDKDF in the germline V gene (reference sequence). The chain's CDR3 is CATSSYEVNPEAFF. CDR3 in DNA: TGTGCCACCAGCAGTTATGAGGTCAACCCTGAAGCTTTCTTT.

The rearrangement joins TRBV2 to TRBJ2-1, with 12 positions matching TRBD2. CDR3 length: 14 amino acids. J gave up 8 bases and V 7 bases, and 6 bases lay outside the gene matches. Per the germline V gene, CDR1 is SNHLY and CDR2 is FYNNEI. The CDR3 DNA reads TGTGCCAGCATAAGGCTAGCGGGAGGGGATGAGCAGTTCTTC. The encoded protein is CASIRLAGGDEQFF.

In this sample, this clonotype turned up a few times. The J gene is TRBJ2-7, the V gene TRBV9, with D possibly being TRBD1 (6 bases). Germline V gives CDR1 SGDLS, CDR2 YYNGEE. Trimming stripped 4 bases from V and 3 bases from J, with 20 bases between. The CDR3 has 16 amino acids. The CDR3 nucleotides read TGTGCCAGCAGCAGCCTTCGGACAGATGGCGGCTACGAGCAGTACTTC. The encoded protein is CASSSLRTDGGYEQYF.

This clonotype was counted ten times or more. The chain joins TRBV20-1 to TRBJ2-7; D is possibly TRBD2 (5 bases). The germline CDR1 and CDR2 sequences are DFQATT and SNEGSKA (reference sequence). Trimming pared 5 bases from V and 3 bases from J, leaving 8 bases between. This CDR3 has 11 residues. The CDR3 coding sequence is TGCAGTGCTGCCGGGGACTACGAGCAGTACTTC. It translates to CSAAGDYEQYF.

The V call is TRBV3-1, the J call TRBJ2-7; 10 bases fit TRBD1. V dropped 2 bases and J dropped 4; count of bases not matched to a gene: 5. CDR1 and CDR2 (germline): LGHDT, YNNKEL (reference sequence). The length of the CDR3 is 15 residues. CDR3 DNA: TGTGCCAGCAGCCAAACTGAGGGACAGGGGTACGAGCAGTACTTC. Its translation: CASSQTEGQGYEQYF.

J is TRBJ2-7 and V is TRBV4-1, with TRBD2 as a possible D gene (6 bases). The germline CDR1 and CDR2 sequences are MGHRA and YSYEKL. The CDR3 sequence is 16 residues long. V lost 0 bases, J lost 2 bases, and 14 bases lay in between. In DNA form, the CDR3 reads TGCGCCAGCAGCCAAGATCGTAGCGGACTGACCTACGAGCAGTACTTC. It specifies CASSQDRSGLTYEQYF.

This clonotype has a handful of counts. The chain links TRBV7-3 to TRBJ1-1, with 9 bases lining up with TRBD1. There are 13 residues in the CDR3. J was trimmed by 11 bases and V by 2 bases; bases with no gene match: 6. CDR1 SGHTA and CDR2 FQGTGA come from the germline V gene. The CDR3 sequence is CASSLQQGALAFF. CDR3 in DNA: TGTGCCAGCAGCTTACAACAGGGGGCTTTGGCTTTCTTT.

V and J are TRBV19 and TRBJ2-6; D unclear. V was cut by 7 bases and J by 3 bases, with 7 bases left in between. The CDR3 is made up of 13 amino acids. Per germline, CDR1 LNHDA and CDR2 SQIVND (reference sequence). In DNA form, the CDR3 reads TGTGCCAGTACGCCTCGTGGGGCCAACGTCCTGACTTTC. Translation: CASTPRGANVLTF.

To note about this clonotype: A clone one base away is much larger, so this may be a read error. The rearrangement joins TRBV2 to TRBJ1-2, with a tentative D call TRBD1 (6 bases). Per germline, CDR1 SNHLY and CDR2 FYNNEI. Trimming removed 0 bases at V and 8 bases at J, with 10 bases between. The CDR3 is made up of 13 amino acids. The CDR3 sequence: CASSEAGARGYTF. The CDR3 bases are TGTGCCAGCAGTGAAGCGGGGGCGCGGGGCTACACCTTC.

The CDR3 protein is CASSEGGEFAPQHF. CDR3 nucleotides: TGTGCCAGCAGTGAAGGAGGGGAATTCGCGCCCCAGCATTTT. This rearrangement joins TRBV12-3 or TRBV12-4 to TRBJ1-5, with D possibly matching TRBD1 (5 bases). The CDR3 is 14 residues long. V gave up 5 bases and J gave up 9 bases, with 17 bases separating them.

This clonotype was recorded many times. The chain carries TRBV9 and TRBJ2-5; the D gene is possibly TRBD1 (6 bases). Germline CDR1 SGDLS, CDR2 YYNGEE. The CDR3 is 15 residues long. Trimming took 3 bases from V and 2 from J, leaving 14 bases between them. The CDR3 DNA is TGTGCCAGCAGCGCCCAAAGTCAGGGGCAAGAGACCCAGTACTTC. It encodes CASSAQSQGQETQYF.

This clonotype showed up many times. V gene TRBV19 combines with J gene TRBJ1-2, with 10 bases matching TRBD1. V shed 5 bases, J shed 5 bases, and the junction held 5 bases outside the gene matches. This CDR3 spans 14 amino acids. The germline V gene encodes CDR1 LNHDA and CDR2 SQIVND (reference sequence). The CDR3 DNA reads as TGTGCCAGTAGTCACCGGGACAGGGGATATGGCTACACCTTC. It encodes CASSHRDRGYGYTF.

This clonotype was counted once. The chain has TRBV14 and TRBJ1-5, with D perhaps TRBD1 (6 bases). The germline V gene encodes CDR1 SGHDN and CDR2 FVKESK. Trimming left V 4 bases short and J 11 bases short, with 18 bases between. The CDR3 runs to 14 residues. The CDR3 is CASSRTAWKETQHF. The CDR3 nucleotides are TGTGCCAGCAGCCGGACAGCCTGGAAAGAGACCCAGCATTTT. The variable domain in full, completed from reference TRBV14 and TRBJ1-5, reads EAGVTQFPSHSVIEKGQTVTLRCDPISGHDNLYWYRRVMGKEIKFLLHFVKESKQDESGMPNNRFLAERTGGTYSTLKVQPAELEDSGVYFCASSRTAWKETQHFGDGTRLSIL.